This TCR beta chain derives from a study of blood T cells in healthy people across ages. For the second PCR, which ran for roughly 7 to 11 cycles, a sample-barcoded 5' primer and a J-beta primer mix were used. Template switching added a 12-random-nucleotide identifier to every cDNA molecule. MiXCR, applied by TCRdb to the 5' RACE reads, yields one record per CDR3 protein. Found here are about 1 million distinct CDR3 sequences, over 35% of them singletons; the top ten hold under 20%. The study, taken as a whole, reports: Per million T cells, TCR beta diversity dropped about linearly as age rose. Long-lived and aged donors differed, with more naive CD4+ cells and higher diversity in the long-lived.

There are a few counts of this clonotype. What it binds is not known. The sample consisted of blood. This TCR came from a woman aged 55-70 years in good health.

CDR3 protein: CASSFGGSWYEQYF. The CDR3 nucleotides read TGTGCCAGCAGTTTTGGGGGGAGTTGGTACGAGCAGTACTTC. The chain carries TRBV12-3 or TRBV12-4 and TRBJ2-5; a possible D gene is TRBD2 (6 bases). The last part of the DNA fits TRBJ2-7 better; the J call may be wrong. The CDR3 spans 14 residues.